Listed below are T cell receptor beta chains from one sample, sequenced in a study of cytomegalovirus exposure and HLA in healthy donors. Libraries were prepared by immunoSEQ multiplex PCR; TCRdb keeps only in-frame clonotypes and omits some of them. The top ten hold approximately 9% of the sample, which has about 120,000 clones, 75% to 85% seen once. Material: PBMCs. Source of these receptors: a man under 40 in good health and CMV-seropositive. The CDR3 runs from the conserved cysteine through the conserved F or W. A D gene is named only where the DNA matches it firmly. Clone size is stated in some rows and not others, as once, few, many or a class when expanded.

CDR3aa: CASSEGWGQGNVQPQHF
CDR3nt: TGTGCCAGCAGTGAAGGTTGGGGACAGGGGAATGTGCAGCCCCAGCATTTT
v_gene: TRBV6-1
d_gene: TRBD1
abundance: .
j_gene: TRBJ1-5

CDR3aa: CASSVGSFGGGYEQYF
CDR3nt: TGTGCCAGCAGCGTAGGGTCTTTTGGGGGAGGCTACGAGCAGTACTTC
v_gene: TRBV9
d_gene: .
abundance: few
j_gene: TRBJ2-7

CDR3aa: CASSPGLRDRGFRETQYF
CDR3nt: TGTGCCAGCTCACCAGGTCTTCGGGACAGGGGATTTAGAGAGACCCAGTACTTC
v_gene: TRBV18
d_gene: TRBD1
abundance: .
j_gene: TRBJ2-5

CDR3aa: CASSVAGQGDTDTQYF
CDR3nt: TGTGCCAGCAGTGTAGCCGGACAGGGGGATACAGATACGCAGTATTTT
v_gene: TRBV25-1
d_gene: TRBD1
abundance: few
j_gene: TRBJ2-3

CDR3aa: CASSLSLWDRSKKDNEQFF
CDR3nt: TGTGCCAGCAGTTTATCCCTATGGGACAGGTCAAAGAAGGACAATGAGCAGTTCTTC
v_gene: TRBV27
d_gene: TRBD1
abundance: .
j_gene: TRBJ2-1

CDR3aa: CASREGYKDEQYF
CDR3nt: TGCGCCAGCAGGGAGGGGTACAAGGACGAGCAGTACTTC
v_gene: TRBV5-1
d_gene: .
abundance: .
j_gene: TRBJ2-7

CDR3aa: CASSPPGRNTEAFF
CDR3nt: TGTGCCAGCTCACCACCCGGGAGGAACACTGAAGCTTTCTTT
v_gene: TRBV18
d_gene: .
abundance: .
j_gene: TRBJ1-1

CDR3aa: CASRQEPGLNQPQHF
CDR3nt: TGTGCCAGCAGACAAGAGCCAGGGTTAAATCAGCCCCAGCATTTT
v_gene: TRBV2
d_gene: .
abundance: .
j_gene: TRBJ1-5

CDR3aa: CASSIRQNLNTEAFF
CDR3nt: TGTGCCAGTAGTATCCGCCAGAATCTGAACACTGAAGCTTTCTTT
v_gene: TRBV19
d_gene: .
abundance: .
j_gene: TRBJ1-1

CDR3aa: CASKREGQADTQYF
CDR3nt: TGTGCCAGCAAACGGGAGGGGCAGGCAGATACGCAGTATTTT
v_gene: TRBV6-6
d_gene: TRBD2
abundance: .
j_gene: TRBJ2-3

CDR3aa: CASSHSGDRNTEAFF
CDR3nt: TGTGCCAGCAGTCATTCGGGGGACAGGAACACTGAAGCTTTCTTT
v_gene: TRBV25-1
d_gene: TRBD1
abundance: .
j_gene: TRBJ1-1

CDR3aa: CASSYKTDKPNYGYTF
CDR3nt: TGTGCCAGCAGTTACAAGACAGACAAGCCCAACTATGGCTACACCTTC
v_gene: TRBV6-6
d_gene: .
abundance: few
j_gene: TRBJ1-2

CDR3aa: CATSRDRTEGEKLFF
CDR3nt: TGTGCCACCAGCAGAGATAGGACCGAGGGTGAAAAACTGTTTTTT
v_gene: TRBV15
d_gene: .
abundance: .
j_gene: TRBJ1-4

CDR3aa: CASSLGGTGKGGNQPQHF
CDR3nt: TGTGCCAGCAGCTTGGGAGGGACAGGAAAAGGGGGCAATCAGCCCCAGCATTTT
v_gene: TRBV5-5
d_gene: TRBD1
abundance: .
j_gene: TRBJ1-5

CDR3aa: CAISESTVGEAFF
CDR3nt: TGTGCCATCAGTGAGTCGACAGTTGGAGAAGCTTTCTTT
v_gene: TRBV10-3
d_gene: .
abundance: .
j_gene: TRBJ1-1

CDR3aa: CASSGFSGGRTNNEQFF
CDR3nt: TGTGCCAGCAGTGGGTTTAGCGGGGGGCGTACAAACAATGAGCAGTTCTTC
v_gene: TRBV28
d_gene: TRBD2
abundance: .
j_gene: TRBJ2-1

CDR3aa: CSVSILLRDEQFF
CDR3nt: TGCAGCGTCAGCATACTTCTTCGGGATGAGCAGTTCTTC
v_gene: TRBV29-1
d_gene: .
abundance: once
j_gene: TRBJ2-1

CDR3aa: CASSPPGQGEGGYTF
CDR3nt: TGTGCCAGCAGCCCACCGGGACAGGGGGAGGGTGGCTACACCTTC
v_gene: TRBV7-9
d_gene: TRBD1
abundance: .
j_gene: TRBJ1-2

CDR3aa: CASSPVETGPSGANGLTF
CDR3nt: TGTGCCAGCAGCCCCGTGGAAACAGGGCCCTCTGGGGCCAACGGCCTGACTTTC
v_gene: TRBV11-2
d_gene: .
abundance: .
j_gene: TRBJ2-6

CDR3aa: CASSGLQGARDEQFF
CDR3nt: TGTGCCAGCAGCGGATTACAGGGGGCAAGGGATGAGCAGTTCTTC
v_gene: TRBV9
d_gene: TRBD1
abundance: .
j_gene: TRBJ2-1

CDR3aa: CASSDTTGKRDTQYF
CDR3nt: TGCGCCAGCAGTGATACGACAGGGAAGAGAGATACGCAGTATTTT
v_gene: TRBV10-1
d_gene: TRBD1
abundance: .
j_gene: TRBJ2-3

CDR3aa: CAWLPSTAAGELFF
CDR3nt: TGTGCCTGGCTACCCTCGACCGCGGCCGGGGAGCTGTTTTTT
v_gene: TRBV30
d_gene: .
abundance: .
j_gene: TRBJ2-2

CDR3aa: CATSRDDYLAGEVDTQYF
CDR3nt: TGTGCCACCAGCAGAGATGACTACTTAGCGGGGGAGGTAGATACGCAGTATTTT
v_gene: TRBV15
d_gene: TRBD2
abundance: few
j_gene: TRBJ2-3

CDR3aa: CASSNRVTEAFF
CDR3nt: TGCGCCAGCAGTAACAGGGTAACTGAAGCTTTCTTT
v_gene: TRBV10-1
d_gene: .
abundance: once
j_gene: TRBJ1-1

CDR3aa: CASMRDSGNTIYF
CDR3nt: TGTGCCAGCATGCGGGACAGCGGAAACACCATATATTTT
v_gene: TRBV6-5
d_gene: TRBD1
abundance: .
j_gene: TRBJ1-3

CDR3aa: CASSLRGSYEQYF
CDR3nt: TGTGCCAGCAGTTTGCGGGGGTCCTACGAGCAGTACTTC
v_gene: TRBV27
d_gene: TRBD2
abundance: .
j_gene: TRBJ2-7

CDR3aa: CASSFTNNHNEQFF
CDR3nt: TGCGCCAGCAGCTTTACTAACAACCACAATGAGCAGTTCTTC
v_gene: TRBV5-1
d_gene: .
abundance: once
j_gene: TRBJ2-1

CDR3aa: CASSRQGSFNQPQHF
CDR3nt: TGTGCCAGTAGCAGACAGGGGTCGTTCAATCAGCCCCAGCATTTT
v_gene: TRBV19
d_gene: TRBD1
abundance: few
j_gene: TRBJ1-5

CDR3aa: CASSVAGGSETQYF
CDR3nt: TGTGCCAGCAGCGTAGCGGGGGGTTCAGAGACCCAGTACTTC
v_gene: TRBV9
d_gene: TRBD2
abundance: .
j_gene: TRBJ2-5

CDR3aa: CSVDPGGNYGYTF
CDR3nt: TGCAGCGTTGATCCGGGGGGGAACTATGGCTACACCTTC
v_gene: TRBV29-1
d_gene: .
abundance: few
j_gene: TRBJ1-2

CDR3aa: CASSAGARGENTEAFF
CDR3nt: TGTGCCAGCAGCGCAGGGGCGCGGGGGGAGAACACTGAAGCTTTCTTT
v_gene: TRBV9
d_gene: .
abundance: few
j_gene: TRBJ1-1

CDR3aa: CASGTDYQPQHF
CDR3nt: TGTGCCAGTGGGACAGACTATCAGCCCCAGCATTTT
v_gene: TRBV6-5
d_gene: TRBD1
abundance: .
j_gene: TRBJ1-5

CDR3aa: CASRGPGGNEQFF
CDR3nt: TGCGCCAGCAGGGGGCCGGGGGGGAATGAGCAGTTCTTC
v_gene: TRBV10-1
d_gene: TRBD2
abundance: .
j_gene: TRBJ2-1

CDR3aa: CASSHPGQGVYEQYF
CDR3nt: TGCGCCAGCAGCCATCCCGGACAGGGGGTCTACGAGCAGTACTTC
v_gene: TRBV4-1
d_gene: TRBD1
abundance: .
j_gene: TRBJ2-7

CDR3aa: CAWSLERDEKLFF
CDR3nt: .
v_gene: TRBV30
d_gene: .
abundance: .
j_gene: TRBJ1-4

CDR3aa: CASRTGGSTDTQYF
CDR3nt: TGTGCCAGCAGGACGGGAGGGAGCACAGATACGCAGTATTTT
v_gene: TRBV27
d_gene: TRBD2
abundance: .
j_gene: TRBJ2-3

CDR3aa: CAWKGGVQTF
CDR3nt: TGTGCCTGGAAGGGGGGGGTGCAAACTTTC
v_gene: TRBV30
d_gene: .
abundance: .
j_gene: TRBJ1-2

CDR3aa: CASSQIPQDTDTQYF
CDR3nt: TGTGCCAGCAGCCAGATCCCACAGGACACAGATACGCAGTATTTT
v_gene: TRBV11-2
d_gene: .
abundance: .
j_gene: TRBJ2-3

CDR3aa: CASGLQTGTEGAYGYTF
CDR3nt: TGTGCTAGTGGTTTGCAAACCGGGACAGAGGGAGCTTATGGCTACACCTTC
v_gene: TRBV12-5
d_gene: TRBD1
abundance: .
j_gene: TRBJ1-2

CDR3aa: CASRPGDRGYEQYF
CDR3nt: TGTGCCAGCAGGCCCGGGGACAGGGGCTACGAGCAGTACTTC
v_gene: TRBV25-1
d_gene: TRBD1
abundance: .
j_gene: TRBJ2-7

CDR3aa: CASTSAGDGYTF
CDR3nt: TGCGCCAGCACTTCGGCAGGGGATGGCTACACCTTC
v_gene: TRBV5-1
d_gene: .
abundance: .
j_gene: TRBJ1-2

CDR3aa: CASSLNSAGSPLHF
CDR3nt: TGTGCCAGCAGCTTAAACTCCGCAGGGTCACCCCTCCACTTT
v_gene: TRBV7-3
d_gene: .
abundance: .
j_gene: TRBJ1-6

CDR3aa: CASSHNLGPQGMQFF
CDR3nt: TGTGCCAGCAGCCATAATCTCGGCCCCCAGGGGATGCAGTTCTTC
v_gene: TRBV7-3
d_gene: .
abundance: .
j_gene: TRBJ2-1

CDR3aa: CASSENRDTEAFF
CDR3nt: TGCGCCAGCAGTGAAAACAGGGATACTGAAGCTTTCTTT
v_gene: TRBV10-1
d_gene: .
abundance: few
j_gene: TRBJ1-1

CDR3aa: CASSLDPLDGVDGYTF
CDR3nt: TGTGCCAGCAGCTTAGATCCGCTGGACGGGGTAGATGGCTACACCTTC
v_gene: TRBV11-2
d_gene: .
abundance: .
j_gene: TRBJ1-2

CDR3aa: CASGGQANTGELFF
CDR3nt: TGTGCCAGCGGGGGACAGGCTAACACCGGGGAGCTGTTTTTT
v_gene: TRBV28
d_gene: TRBD1
abundance: .
j_gene: TRBJ2-2

CDR3aa: CASGVRGGGFAGYTF
CDR3nt: TGTGCCAGCGGGGTTCGGGGGGGCGGATTTGCCGGCTACACCTTC
v_gene: TRBV27
d_gene: .
abundance: .
j_gene: TRBJ1-2

CDR3aa: CASSLGREAFGETQYF
CDR3nt: TGCGCCAGCAGCTTGGGACGGGAGGCCTTCGGAGAGACCCAGTACTTC
v_gene: TRBV5-1
d_gene: TRBD2
abundance: .
j_gene: TRBJ2-5

CDR3aa: CASSFGRGPSGELYEQYF
CDR3nt: TGCGCCAGCAGCTTTGGCAGGGGGCCTAGCGGGGAGCTCTACGAGCAGTACTTC
v_gene: TRBV5-1
d_gene: .
abundance: .
j_gene: TRBJ2-7

CDR3aa: CASSFLSYEQYF
CDR3nt: TGTGCCAGCAGCTTTCTCTCCTACGAGCAGTACTTC
v_gene: TRBV7-2
d_gene: .
abundance: .
j_gene: TRBJ2-7

CDR3aa: CASSEGEAETSYNEQFF
CDR3nt: TGTGCCAGCAGTGAAGGGGAGGCGGAGACCTCCTACAATGAGCAGTTCTTC
v_gene: TRBV6-1
d_gene: .
abundance: .
j_gene: TRBJ2-1

CDR3aa: CAWSVERQGNGYTF
CDR3nt: TGTGCCTGGAGTGTAGAGAGGCAGGGTAACGGCTACACCTTC
v_gene: TRBV30
d_gene: .
abundance: .
j_gene: TRBJ1-2

CDR3aa: CASSYSSTGSEQYF
CDR3nt: TGTGCCAGCAGTTACTCGAGCACAGGCAGCGAGCAGTACTTC
v_gene: TRBV6-5
d_gene: .
abundance: few
j_gene: TRBJ2-7

CDR3aa: CASSLAYPGQGGSNEQFF
CDR3nt: TGTGCCAGCAGCCTAGCGTACCCGGGACAGGGGGGATCCAATGAGCAGTTCTTC
v_gene: TRBV5-5
d_gene: TRBD1
abundance: .
j_gene: TRBJ2-1

CDR3aa: CASRVGEATQYF
CDR3nt: TGTGCCAGCAGGGTGGGGGAGGCGACCCAGTACTTC
v_gene: TRBV2
d_gene: .
abundance: .
j_gene: TRBJ2-5

CDR3aa: CSVKRAGMNTEAFF
CDR3nt: TGCAGCGTAAAGCGAGCAGGGATGAACACTGAAGCTTTCTTT
v_gene: TRBV29-1
d_gene: .
abundance: once
j_gene: TRBJ1-1

CDR3aa: CASSLLQGGYYEQYF
CDR3nt: TGTGCCAGCAGTTTGCTGCAGGGTGGTTACTACGAGCAGTACTTC
v_gene: TRBV27
d_gene: .
abundance: .
j_gene: TRBJ2-7

CDR3aa: CASKDTNSNQPQHF
CDR3nt: TGCGCCAGCAAGGACACCAATAGCAATCAGCCCCAGCATTTT
v_gene: TRBV10-2
d_gene: .
abundance: .
j_gene: TRBJ1-5